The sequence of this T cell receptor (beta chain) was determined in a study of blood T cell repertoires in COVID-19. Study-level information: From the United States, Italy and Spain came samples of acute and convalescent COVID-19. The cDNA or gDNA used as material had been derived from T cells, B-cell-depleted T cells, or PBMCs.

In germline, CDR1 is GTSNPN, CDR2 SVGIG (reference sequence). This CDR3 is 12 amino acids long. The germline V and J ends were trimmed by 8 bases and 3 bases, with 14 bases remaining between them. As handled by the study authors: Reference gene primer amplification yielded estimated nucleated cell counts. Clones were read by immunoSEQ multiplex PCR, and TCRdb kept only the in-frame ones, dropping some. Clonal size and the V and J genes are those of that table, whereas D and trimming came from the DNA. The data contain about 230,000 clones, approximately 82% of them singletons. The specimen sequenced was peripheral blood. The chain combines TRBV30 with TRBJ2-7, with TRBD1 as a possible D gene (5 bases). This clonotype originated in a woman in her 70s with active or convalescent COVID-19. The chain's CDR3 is CALDRTIYEQYF. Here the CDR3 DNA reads TGTGCCCTAGACAGAACGATCTACGAGCAGTACTTC.